These T cell receptor beta chains were read from a single sample in a study of T cell responses to AZD1222 COVID-19 vaccine. TCRdb's copy holds only in-frame clones and misses some; the assay was immunoSEQ multiplex PCR. The table has about 150,000 clones, 80% to 95% seen once. Sample: peripheral blood, taken on day 0 of AZD1222 vaccination. These receptors came from an adult in good health. CDR3s leave out the opening cysteine and the closing phenylalanine or tryptophan.

j_call: TRBJ1-1; v_call: TRBV5-4; cdr3_aa: ASSLYRTEAF
j_call: TRBJ1-1; v_call: TRBV11-1; cdr3_aa: ASSPETGSAF
j_call: TRBJ1-3; v_call: TRBV18; cdr3_aa: ASSPPGGGNTIY
j_call: TRBJ2-7; v_call: TRBV7-8; cdr3_aa: ASSLGGPSYEQY
j_call: TRBJ2-2; v_call: TRBV28; cdr3_aa: ASSRGGELF
j_call: TRBJ2-7; v_call: TRBV5-1; cdr3_aa: ASSPWDGSSYEQY
j_call: TRBJ2-1; v_call: TRBV19; cdr3_aa: ASRGALAGGDGEGPYNEQF
j_call: TRBJ2-3; v_call: TRBV5-1; cdr3_aa: ASSPGLAGADTQY
j_call: TRBJ2-1; v_call: TRBV4-2; cdr3_aa: ASSQDTAGGRGNEQF
j_call: TRBJ2-1; v_call: TRBV3-1/TRBV3-2; cdr3_aa: ASSQGSAGVNEQF